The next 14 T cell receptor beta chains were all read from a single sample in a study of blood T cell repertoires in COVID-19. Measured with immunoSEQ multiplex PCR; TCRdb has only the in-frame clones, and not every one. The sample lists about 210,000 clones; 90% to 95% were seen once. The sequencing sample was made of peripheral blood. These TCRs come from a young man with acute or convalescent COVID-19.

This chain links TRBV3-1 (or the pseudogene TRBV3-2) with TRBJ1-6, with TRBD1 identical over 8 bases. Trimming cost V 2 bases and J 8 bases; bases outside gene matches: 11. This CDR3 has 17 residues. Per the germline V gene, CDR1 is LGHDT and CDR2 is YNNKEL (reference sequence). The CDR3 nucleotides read TGTGCCAGCAGCCAACAAAGGACAGGGAGAACACATTCACCCCTCCACTTT. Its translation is CASSQQRTGRTHSPLHF.

CDR3 coding DNA: TGTGCCAGCAGTTTAAACAGGCGCACCGGGGAGCTGTTTTTT. Translation: CASSLNRRTGELFF. The chain uses TRBV28 and TRBJ2-2; the D gene is possibly TRBD1 (5 bases). Germline CDR1 reads MDHEN; CDR2 reads SYDVKM. Trimming shortened V by 2 bases and J by 4 bases, and 8 bases separated the two germline ends. The CDR3 runs 14 residues.

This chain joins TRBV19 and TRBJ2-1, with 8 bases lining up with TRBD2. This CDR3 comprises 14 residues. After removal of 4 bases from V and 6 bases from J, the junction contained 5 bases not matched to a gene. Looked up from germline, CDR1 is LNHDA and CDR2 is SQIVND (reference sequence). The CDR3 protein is CASSTSGGRNEQFF. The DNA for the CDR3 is TGTGCCAGTAGTACATCGGGAGGGCGCAATGAGCAGTTCTTC. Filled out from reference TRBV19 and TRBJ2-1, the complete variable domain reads DGGITQSPKYLFRKEGQNVTLSCEQNLNHDAMYWYRQDPGQGLRLIYYSQIVNDFQKGDIAEGYSVSREKKESFPLTVTSAQKNPTAFYLCASSTSGGRNEQFFGPGTRLTVL.

For the CDR3, the DNA is TGTGCCAGTAGGCCCATTGACAGCCAGAACACTGAAGCTTTCTTT. Encoded protein: CASRPIDSQNTEAFF. J is TRBJ1-1 and V is TRBV19; D is possibly TRBD1 (5 bases). Germline CDR1 is LNHDA and CDR2 is SQIVND (reference sequence). Trimming pared 6 bases from V and 1 base from J, leaving 15 bases between. The CDR3 contains 15 residues.

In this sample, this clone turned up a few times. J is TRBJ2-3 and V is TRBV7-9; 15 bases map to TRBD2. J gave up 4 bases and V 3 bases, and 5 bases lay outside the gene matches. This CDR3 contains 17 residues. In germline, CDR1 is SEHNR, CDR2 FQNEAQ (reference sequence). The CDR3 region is CASSFRTSGGAADTQYF. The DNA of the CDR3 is TGTGCCAGCAGCTTCAGGACTAGCGGGGGGGCGGCAGATACGCAGTATTTT.

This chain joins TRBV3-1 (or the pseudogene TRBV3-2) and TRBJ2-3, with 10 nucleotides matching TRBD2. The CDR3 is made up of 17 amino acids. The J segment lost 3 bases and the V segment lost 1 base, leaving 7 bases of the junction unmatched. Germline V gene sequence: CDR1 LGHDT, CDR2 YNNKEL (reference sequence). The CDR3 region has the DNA TGTGCCAGCAGCCAAGGTCTAGCGGGAGTTCGTACAGATACGCAGTATTTT. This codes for CASSQGLAGVRTDTQYF.

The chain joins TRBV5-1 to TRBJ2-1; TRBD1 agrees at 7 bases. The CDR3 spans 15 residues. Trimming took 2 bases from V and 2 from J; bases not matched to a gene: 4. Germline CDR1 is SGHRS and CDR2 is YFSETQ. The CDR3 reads CASSLGQETYNEQFF. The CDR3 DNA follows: TGCGCCAGCAGCTTAGGACAGGAAACCTACAATGAGCAGTTCTTC.

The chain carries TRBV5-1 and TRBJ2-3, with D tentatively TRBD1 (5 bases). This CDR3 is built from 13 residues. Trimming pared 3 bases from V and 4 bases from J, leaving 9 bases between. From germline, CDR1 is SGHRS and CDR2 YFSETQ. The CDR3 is CASSSRVSDTQYF. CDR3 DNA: TGCGCCAGCAGCTCCAGGGTGTCAGATACGCAGTATTTT.

The CDR3 here is CASSQAFGTFNNEQFF. In nucleotides, the CDR3 is TGTGCCAGCAGCCAAGCTTTCGGGACTTTTAACAATGAGCAGTTCTTC. This chain links TRBV3-1 (or the pseudogene TRBV3-2) with TRBJ2-1; perhaps TRBD2 as D (6 bases). Trimming removed 1 base at V and 5 bases at J, with 15 bases between. This CDR3 comprises 16 residues. CDR1 is LGHDT and CDR2 is YNNKEL in the germline V gene (reference sequence).

The CDR3: CASSAGLADYEQYF. DNA of the CDR3: TGTGCCAGCAGCGCGGGACTAGCGGACTACGAGCAGTACTTC. The chain is built from TRBV9 and TRBJ2-7, with 11 positions matching TRBD2. The CDR3 contains 14 residues. J lost 3 bases, V lost 3 bases, and 2 bases had no gene match. CDR1 and CDR2 (germline): SGDLS, YYNGEE.

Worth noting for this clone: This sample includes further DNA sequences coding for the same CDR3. The CDR3 loop reads CASSLRRDSSYNEQFF. The CDR3 region has the DNA TGTGCCAGCAGCTTACGACGGGACAGCTCCTACAATGAGCAGTTCTTC. The chain combines TRBV11-2 with TRBJ2-1; 7 bases fit TRBD1. The V and J ends lost 2 bases and 0 bases, in that order; junction bases with no gene match: 4. The germline V gene encodes CDR1 SGHAT and CDR2 FQNNGV. This CDR3 is built from 16 residues. Looking up the rest from reference TRBV11-2 and TRBJ2-1 gives the full variable domain: EAGVAQSPRYKIIEKRQSVAFWCNPISGHATLYWYQQILGQGPKLLIQFQNNGVVDDSQLPKDRFSAERLKGVDSTLKIQPAKLEDSAVYLCASSLRRDSSYNEQFFGPGTRLTVL.

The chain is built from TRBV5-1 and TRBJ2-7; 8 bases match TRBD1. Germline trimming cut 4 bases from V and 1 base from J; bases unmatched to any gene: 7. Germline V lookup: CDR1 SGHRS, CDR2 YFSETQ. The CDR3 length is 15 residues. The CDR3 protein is CASSLLGDRSYEQYF. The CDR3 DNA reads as TGCGCCAGCAGCCTCCTTGGGGACAGGTCCTACGAGCAGTACTTC.

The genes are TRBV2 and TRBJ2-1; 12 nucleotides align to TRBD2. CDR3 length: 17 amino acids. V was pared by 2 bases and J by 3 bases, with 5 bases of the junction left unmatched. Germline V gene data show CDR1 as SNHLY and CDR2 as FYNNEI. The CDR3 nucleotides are TGTGCCAGCAGTGAACTGAGGACTAGCGGGAACTACAATGAGCAGTTCTTC. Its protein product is CASSELRTSGNYNEQFF. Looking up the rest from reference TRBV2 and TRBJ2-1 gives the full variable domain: EPEVTQTPSHQVTQMGQEVILRCVPISNHLYFYWYRQILGQKVEFLVSFYNNEISEKSEIFDDQFSVERPDGSNFTLKIRSTKLEDSAMYFCASSELRTSGNYNEQFFGPGTRLTVL.

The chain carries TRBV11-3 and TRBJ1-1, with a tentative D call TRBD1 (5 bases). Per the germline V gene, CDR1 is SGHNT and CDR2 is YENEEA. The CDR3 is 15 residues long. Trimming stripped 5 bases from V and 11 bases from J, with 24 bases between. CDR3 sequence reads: CASSQVGRGPKGAFF. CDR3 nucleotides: TGTGCCAGCAGCCAAGTAGGGAGGGGACCTAAAGGGGCTTTCTTT.